This is a list of T cell receptor beta chains from one sample in a study of beta chain features in type 1 diabetes. Some clones are missing from TCRdb's copy, which holds only in-frame ones; the method was immunoSEQ multiplex PCR. The sample lists about 140,000 clones; 6.9% were seen once. Sequenced input: central memory CD4+ T cells from blood. The source of these receptors is a woman in her 30s in good health. CDR3s include the opening cysteine and the closing phenylalanine or tryptophan. D genes are given only for firm matches. Clone size is given for some rows only: seen once, a few or many times, or a class if the clone is expanded.

D	J	size	V	CDR3	DNA
TRBD2	TRBJ2-1	few	TRBV11-2	CASRSLAGANYNEQFF	TGTGCCAGCAGATCTCTAGCGGGAGCCAACTACAATGAGCAGTTCTTC
TRBD1	TRBJ2-5	few	TRBV28	CASRYSTGVGETQYF	TGTGCCAGCAGGTACTCCACAGGGGTCGGGGAGACCCAGTACTTC
-	TRBJ2-1	-	TRBV20-1	CSARRNNEQFF	TGCAGTGCTAGGAGAAACAATGAGCAGTTCTTC
-	TRBJ2-7	-	TRBV2	CASSVMHGSYEQYF	TGTGCCAGCAGTGTGATGCACGGCTCCTACGAGCAGTACTTC
TRBD2	TRBJ2-1	-	TRBV7-2	CASSPTSGPQFF	TGTGCCAGCAGCCCGACTAGCGGGCCGCAGTTCTTC
TRBD2	TRBJ2-1	-	TRBV6-1	CASSTRLAGEGEQFF	TGTGCCAGCAGTACCCGACTAGCGGGAGAGGGGGAGCAGTTCTTC
-	TRBJ2-1	-	TRBV5-4	CASSQLGQPGNEQFF	TGCGCCAGCAGCCAGCTAGGACAGCCGGGGAATGAGCAGTTCTTC
-	TRBJ2-1	few	TRBV7-2	CASSFDTIDEQFF	TGTGCCAGCAGCTTCGATACTATCGATGAGCAGTTCTTC
TRBD1	TRBJ2-7	-	TRBV10-3	CATLGTGGYEQYF	TGTGCCACCCTCGGGACAGGGGGCTACGAGCAGTACTTC
TRBD2	TRBJ2-1	many	TRBV7-2	CASSLGLAGKDEQFF	TGTGCCAGCAGCTTAGGACTAGCGGGAAAGGATGAGCAGTTCTTC
TRBD2	TRBJ2-1	few	TRBV30	CAWSGGEGRYNEQFF	TGTGCCTGGAGTGGGGGGGAGGGCCGGTACAATGAGCAGTTCTTC
-	TRBJ1-5	-	TRBV5-6	CASSLQAGSNQPQHF	TGTGCCAGCAGCTTACAGGCCGGTAGCAATCAGCCCCAGCATTTT
TRBD2	TRBJ2-1	-	TRBV19	CASMSGRAGEQFF	TGTGCCAGTATGAGCGGGAGGGCCGGTGAGCAGTTCTTC
-	TRBJ1-2	few	TRBV27	CASSSAGAVYGYTF	TGTGCCAGCAGTTCTGCAGGGGCGGTCTATGGCTACACCTTC
-	TRBJ2-1	many	TRBV4-2	CASSQVGLANEQFF	TGTGCCAGCAGCCAAGTGGGCCTAGCCAATGAGCAGTTCTTC
TRBD1	TRBJ1-4	few	TRBV6-6	CASNRDRGLGKLFF	TGTGCCAGCAACCGGGACAGGGGGCTAGGAAAACTGTTTTTT
TRBD2	TRBJ2-7	-	TRBV27	CASSSRGLADVTNSYEQYF	TGTGCCAGCAGTTCCCGGGGACTAGCGGACGTAACTAACTCCTACGAGCAGTACTTC
TRBD2	TRBJ2-7	-	TRBV7-3	CASSLSAGGPNEQYF	TGTGCCAGCAGCTTATCGGCGGGAGGGCCCAACGAGCAGTACTTC
TRBD2	TRBJ2-2	few	TRBV28	CASTDGLASGRELFF	TGTGCCAGCACTGATGGGTTGGCTAGCGGGAGGGAGCTGTTTTTT
-	TRBJ1-4	few	TRBV6-5	CASSVQGREKLFF	TGTGCCAGCAGTGTACAGGGAAGGGAAAAACTGTTTTTT
TRBD2	TRBJ2-3	-	TRBV19	CASTTGLAGDADTQYF	TGTGCCAGTACTACGGGACTAGCGGGAGACGCAGATACGCAGTATTTT
-	TRBJ2-1	-	TRBV21-1	CASVTDSSYNEQFF	TGTGCCAGCGTTACTGACAGCTCCTACAATGAGCAGTTCTTC
-	TRBJ2-5	few	TRBV11-3	CASSFSGEETQYF	TGTGCCAGCAGCTTCTCCGGAGAAGAGACCCAGTACTTC
-	TRBJ1-1	-	TRBV14	CASSQEERTEAFF	TGTGCCAGCAGCCAAGAAGAGAGGACTGAAGCTTTCTTT
TRBD2	TRBJ2-5	few	TRBV9	CASSRSGSYQETQYF	TGTGCCAGCAGCCGTAGCGGGTCGTACCAAGAGACCCAGTACTTC
-	TRBJ2-5	-	TRBV25-1	CASSEMIPKETQYF	TGTGCCAGCAGTGAAATGATCCCTAAAGAGACCCAGTACTTC
-	TRBJ2-1	few	TRBV18	CASSPTGYSQRNEQFF	TGTGCCAGCTCACCAACAGGCTATTCCCAAAGAAATGAGCAGTTCTTC
-	TRBJ2-1	few	TRBV7-3	CASSPTGEDNEQFF	TGTGCCAGCAGCCCCACGGGAGAGGACAATGAGCAGTTCTTC
TRBD2	TRBJ2-4	many	TRBV18	CASSPGLAGGEGIQYF	TGTGCCAGCTCCCCAGGACTGGCGGGAGGAGAAGGCATTCAGTACTTC
TRBD1	TRBJ2-1	few	TRBV7-9	CASSLARTGLHNEQFF	TGTGCCAGCAGCTTGGCCCGGACAGGGCTACACAATGAGCAGTTCTTC
-	TRBJ2-4	few	TRBV28	CASSLSGWDKNIQYF	TGTGCCAGCAGTTTATCGGGGTGGGACAAAAACATTCAGTACTTC
TRBD2	TRBJ2-1	few	TRBV7-3	CASSLGVLGAGGPANEQFF	TGTGCCAGCAGCTTAGGGGTCCTAGGGGCGGGAGGGCCGGCCAATGAGCAGTTCTTC
-	TRBJ2-3	few	TRBV5-4	CASSFSAGAKPTDTQYF	TGCGCCAGCAGCTTCTCCGCCGGAGCTAAACCCACAGATACGCAGTATTTT
TRBD1	TRBJ2-1	few	TRBV5-4	CASLRTGNRNEQFF	TGTGCCAGCCTCCGGACAGGTAATCGAAATGAGCAGTTCTTC
-	TRBJ2-3	many	TRBV5-1	CASLPSGSDTQYF	TGCGCCAGCTTACCCTCCGGGTCAGATACGCAGTATTTT
-	TRBJ2-5	few	TRBV28	CASSLFVQNQETQYF	TGTGCCAGCAGTTTGTTCGTACAGAACCAAGAGACCCAGTACTTC
TRBD2	TRBJ2-3	few	TRBV18	CASSGGLASGDTQYF	TGTGCCAGCTCGGGGGGACTAGCGTCTGGCGATACGCAGTATTTT
TRBD2	TRBJ2-1	many	TRBV14	CASSFGGGNEQFF	TGTGCCAGCAGCTTCGGGGGGGGCAATGAGCAGTTCTTC
TRBD2	TRBJ2-3	few	TRBV4-3	CASSHTTGRAGDTQYF	TGCGCCAGCAGCCACACTACCGGGAGGGCCGGGGATACGCAGTATTTT
TRBD1	TRBJ2-7	few	TRBV5-1	CASSLQQGIQEQYF	TGCGCCAGCAGCTTGCAACAGGGGATTCAAGAGCAGTACTTC
-	TRBJ1-2	many	TRBV28	CASRTTGYGYTF	TGTGCCAGCAGAACAACAGGGTATGGCTACACCTTC
-	TRBJ1-1	-	TRBV4-1	CASSQGPGQMNTEAFF	TGCGCCAGCAGCCAAGGCCCTGGACAGATGAACACTGAAGCTTTCTTT
-	TRBJ2-3	few	TRBV27	CASSLSLQANTQYF	TGTGCCAGCAGTTTATCCCTCCAGGCAAATACGCAGTATTTT
TRBD1	TRBJ2-5	-	TRBV4-3	CASSRRTGGWETQYF	TGCGCCAGCAGCCGGAGAACAGGGGGATGGGAGACCCAGTACTTC
-	TRBJ1-3	few	TRBV15	CATSREDSRNTIYF	TGTGCCACCAGCAGAGAGGACAGCCGAAACACCATATATTTT
TRBD2	TRBJ2-3	many	TRBV7-2	CASRRGLAGSTDTQYF	TGTGCCAGCAGACGCGGACTAGCGGGAAGCACAGATACGCAGTATTTT
-	TRBJ2-3	-	TRBV28	CASSWARGLTDTQYF	TGTGCCAGCAGCTGGGCCCGGGGTCTCACAGATACGCAGTATTTT
-	TRBJ1-1	few	TRBV11-2	CASSRGRNTEAFF	TGTGCCAGCAGCAGAGGGAGGAACACTGAAGCTTTCTTT
TRBD1	TRBJ2-5	-	TRBV7-8	CASSRTPGTADRETQYF	TGTGCCAGCAGCCGTACCCCCGGGACAGCGGACCGGGAGACCCAGTACTTC
-	TRBJ1-4	-	TRBV28	CASSSSLRGIANEKLFF	TGTGCCAGCAGTTCCTCTCTTAGGGGCATAGCTAATGAAAAACTGTTTTTT